The rows below give T cell receptor beta chains drawn from one sample of a study of blood T cell repertoires in COVID-19. Only in-frame clones appear in the TCRdb table, and some are missing; sequencing was by immunoSEQ multiplex PCR. The sample contains 80,000 to 100,000 clones, over 80% of which appear only once. Source material: peripheral blood. These receptors were taken from a human donor with active COVID-19. The donor label of this sample is uncertain. Both conserved end residues are part of each CDR3. A D gene is named only where the DNA matches it firmly. Part of the rows lack a size; the others show once, few, many or a class for expanded clones.

clone_size d_call v_call cdr3_aa
- TRBD1 TRBV6-2/TRBV6-3 CASSYKQGAPEGPEAFF
- - TRBV6-2/TRBV6-3 CASSNGGRNSPLHF
- TRBD1 TRBV27 CASSSTTDRAYGYTF
- TRBD1 TRBV15 CATSSPGQGYNEQFF
- TRBD2 TRBV6-2/TRBV6-3 CASSYLRLAGARGDTQYF
- TRBD2 TRBV4-1 CASSQETTSGGADTQYF
- - TRBV9 CASSPDPGGGQPQHF
- - TRBV6-5 CASRTQERTDTQYF
- TRBD2 TRBV7-8 CASGEGLAGEQFF
- - TRBV6-6 CASSQTPALSTDTQYF
- TRBD2 TRBV3-1/TRBV3-2 CASSQENQRGGDEQFF
- - TRBV20-1 CSARDAPKAAFF
- TRBD2 TRBV5-6 CASSLTGGNTDTQYF
- TRBD1 TRBV29-1 CSVSPIGGSLSEQYF
- - TRBV6-2/TRBV6-3 CASSSRLVSETQYF
- - TRBV11-2 CASSSLAVYEQYF
- - TRBV27 CASSSGTLAYEQYF
- - TRBV28 CAGKTQGWDEQFF
- - TRBV27 CASSLTTQTSSTDTQYF
- - TRBV18 CASSPGATTDTQYF
- - TRBV28 CASSDPRGGSGNTIYF
- - TRBV4-1 CASSYPGLSSYNEQFF
- - TRBV6-5 CASTTTVTYEQYF
few TRBD2 TRBV5-1 CASSREVNEQFF
few TRBD1 TRBV3-1/TRBV3-2 CASRTGLGYNSPLHF
- - TRBV7-9 CASTHYLDGNNEQFF
few TRBD2 TRBV7-3 CASSPDGGRLYEQYF
- - TRBV7-2 CASSTGGLGNYGYTF
- - TRBV7-2 CASSPRGGGTYEQYF
- - TRBV4-1 CASSQVANTEAFF
- TRBD1 TRBV6-5 CASSTGGGGYTF
- TRBD1 TRBV12-3/TRBV12-4 CASRQGAMDTIYF
- - TRBV10-1 CASTGSPPGTLQETQYF
- TRBD2 TRBV19 CASSPGGPSDTQYF
once TRBD2 TRBV10-3 CAISESAGENEQFF
- TRBD1 TRBV18 CASSPKMGTGNSPLHF
- TRBD1 TRBV6-2/TRBV6-3 CASSYPTGRGQPQHF
- - TRBV3-1/TRBV3-2 CASSQDKRSGYTF
once - TRBV1 CTSSLQRGAGETQYF
- - TRBV6-5 CASSLGGGTNQPQHF
- - TRBV7-8 CASSSRGLATHNEQFF
- - TRBV9 CASSPPTAGSYNEQFF
- TRBD2 TRBV9 CASSPGGGSTGELFF
- - TRBV7-3 CASSPSVADYTGELFF
- - TRBV28 CASSFTGVDEQFF
once TRBD1 TRBV5-1 CASSPNGRDRDYEQYF
- TRBD2 TRBV3-1/TRBV3-2 CASSQGLAGLNEQFF
- TRBD1 TRBV7-6 CASSLHGDRVGNEQFF
- - TRBV7-2 CASSFLSGELFF
- - TRBV25-1 CASSGPGWLNEKLFF
- TRBD2 TRBV7-2 CASSKGLAGGAYQETQYF
- - TRBV7-2 CASSLAAASSGNTIYF
- - TRBV7-8 CASSLQGYEQYF
- - TRBV29-1 CSVIAESYEQYF
- - TRBV27 CASSFWGAYNEQFF
- TRBD2 TRBV4-2 CASSPGRTRENTGELFF